These 11 T cell receptor beta chains were all obtained from the same sample, sequenced in a study of blood T cell repertoires in COVID-19. The method was immunoSEQ multiplex PCR; TCRdb's version includes in-frame clones alone and lacks a portion of them. This table has fewer than 200,000 clones, just over 85% appearing once. The sequencing input was PBMCs or T cells enriched from blood (not recorded which). All receptors come from a woman aged 18 to 35 who had recovered from COVID-19.

The rearrangement joins TRBV2 to TRBJ1-3; D might be TRBD1 (5 bases). The CDR3 sequence is 13 residues long. V was trimmed by 10 bases and J by 0 bases, leaving 10 bases between them. Germline loops: CDR1 SNHLY, CDR2 FYNNEI. This CDR3 is CANQDSSGNTIYF. CDR3 DNA: TGTGCCAACCAAGACAGCTCTGGAAACACCATATATTTT.

This clone was observed once. The rearrangement links TRBV27 to TRBJ1-5; TRBD1 is a possible D gene (6 bases). Germline-derived CDR1 and CDR2 are MNHEY and SMNVEV (reference sequence). This CDR3 has 13 residues. Trimming stripped 8 bases from V and 5 bases from J, with 13 bases between. CDR3 in DNA: TGTGCCAGCCGAAGCGGGGGCTATCAGCCCCAGCATTTT. It is translated as CASRSGGYQPQHF.

The chain couples TRBV28 to TRBJ1-1; D may be TRBD1 (5 bases). The CDR3 runs to 14 residues. Trimming pared 6 bases from V and 1 base from J, leaving 12 bases between. CDR1 is MDHEN and CDR2 is SYDVKM in the germline V gene. The CDR3 DNA follows: TGTGCCAGCAGCTACCCCGGGGGGAACACTGAAGCTTTCTTT. Residues: CASSYPGGNTEAFF.

In its sample, this clone was seen once. This rearrangement joins TRBV19 to TRBJ2-7; D may be TRBD2 (6 bases). This CDR3 region has 13 residues. V lost 5 bases and J 3 bases, leaving 11 bases between the germline ends. The V gene's germline CDR1 is LNHDA and CDR2 SQIVND (reference sequence). The CDR3 sequence: CASSGRSDYEQYF. CDR3 sequence (DNA): TGTGCCAGTAGTGGGAGGTCCGACTACGAGCAGTACTTC. Combining the CDR3 with reference TRBV19 and TRBJ2-7 gives the whole variable domain DGGITQSPKYLFRKEGQNVTLSCEQNLNHDAMYWYRQDPGQGLRLIYYSQIVNDFQKGDIAEGYSVSREKKESFPLTVTSAQKNPTAFYLCASSGRSDYEQYFGPGTRLTVT.

Comments on this clone: A read error may account for a junction end that differs from germline. The CDR3, as DNA: TGTGCCAGCAGAGAAGGGCTAGCGGTCACAGATACGCAGTATTTT. Protein product: CASREGLAVTDTQYF. The chain couples TRBV6-1 to TRBJ2-3, with 7 bases fitting TRBD2. This CDR3 comprises 15 residues. Germline V gene data show CDR1 as MNHNS and CDR2 as SASEGT.

This clone was detected once. This chain links TRBV29-1 with TRBJ1-2; a possible D gene is TRBD1 (5 bases). This CDR3 has 12 amino acids. Trimming cost V 7 bases and J 2 bases, with 11 bases left between them. The germline V gene has CDR1 SQVTM and CDR2 ANQGSEA. The CDR3 coding sequence is TGCAGCGGGGGACCGGGGAACTATGGCTACACCTTC. This sequence encodes CSGGPGNYGYTF. Combining the CDR3 with reference TRBV29-1 and TRBJ1-2 gives the whole variable domain SAVISQKPSRDICQRGTSLTIQCQVDSQVTMMFWYRQQPGQSLTLIATANQGSEATYESGFVIDKFPISRPNLTFSTLTVSNMSPEDSSIYLCSGGPGNYGYTFGSGTRLTVV.

The genes are TRBV28 and TRBJ1-3; D call uncertain. The CDR3 length is 16 residues. The germline CDR1 and CDR2 sequences are MDHEN and SYDVKM. Trimming stripped 6 bases from V and 0 bases from J, with 15 bases between. The CDR3, as DNA: TGTGCCAGCAGCCGCCCTTTAGCGACCTCTGGAAACACCATATATTTT. As protein: CASSRPLATSGNTIYF.

CDR3 bases: TGTGCCAGCAGTCTTGGGACTAGCGGGGGACTGGTCAATGAGCAGTTCTTC. This codes for CASSLGTSGGLVNEQFF. The chain employs TRBV4-2 and TRBJ2-1; 14 nucleotides align to TRBD2. V dropped 6 bases and J dropped 6; count of bases not matched to a gene: 10. This CDR3 contains 17 residues. CDR1 and CDR2 from the germline V gene are LGHNA and YNFKEQ.

The J gene is TRBJ1-1, the V gene TRBV4-2; 10 nucleotides line up with TRBD1. The ends lost 3 bases at V and 11 bases at J; junction bases unmatched: 9. The CDR3 loop spans 14 amino acids. Germline V gene sequence: CDR1 LGHNA, CDR2 YNFKEQ. The DNA for the CDR3 is TGTGCCAGCAGCCAGGAGACAGGGGGCGCCCGGGCTTTCTTT. Its protein product is CASSQETGGARAFF.

The chain uses TRBV5-1 and TRBJ1-5; 7 bases match TRBD1. There are 16 residues in the CDR3. Germline V gives CDR1 SGHRS, CDR2 YFSETQ. V gave up 2 bases and J gave up 6 bases; unmatched junction bases: 11. This CDR3 reads CASSFAGDRGAQPQHF. The CDR3 nucleotides are TGCGCCAGCAGCTTCGCCGGGGACAGAGGGGCTCAGCCCCAGCATTTT.

The V gene is TRBV27, the J gene TRBJ2-7, with D possibly matching TRBD1 (6 bases). Germline assignment: CDR1 MNHEY and CDR2 SMNVEV (reference sequence). There are 12 residues in the CDR3. V was trimmed by 4 bases and J by 4 bases, leaving 8 bases between them. The CDR3 region has the DNA TGTGCCAGCAGTTATACAGGGTACGAGCAGTACTTC. It specifies CASSYTGYEQYF.